Below, 28 T cell receptor beta chains from the same sample are listed, as sequenced in a study of blood T cell repertoires in COVID-19. Produced via immunoSEQ multiplex PCR; TCRdb's table is partial and in-frame only. The sample holds 45,000 to 55,000 clones, approximately 81% seen once. The material sequenced was peripheral blood. Receptors originate from a man in his fifties or sixties with acute or convalescent COVID-19.

This CDR3 is CASSHGPPRSYNSPLHF. CDR3 bases: TGCGCCAGCAGTCATGGCCCCCCTAGGTCCTATAATTCACCCCTCCACTTT. The rearrangement links TRBV4-1 to TRBJ1-6; D remains ambiguous. The length of the CDR3 is 17 residues. V shed 6 bases and J shed 1 base, with 16 bases lying between them. Germline CDR1 MGHRA, CDR2 YSYEKL.

The chain carries TRBV29-1 and TRBJ1-5; 9 bases match TRBD1. Germline CDR1 and CDR2: SQVTM and ANQGSEA. The trim removed 6 bases at V and 4 bases at J, leaving 4 bases unmatched. There are 13 residues in the CDR3. The CDR3 coding sequence is TGCAGCGTCCCCGGGACAGGGAATCAGCCCCAGCATTTT. It encodes CSVPGTGNQPQHF.

A few counts support this clone. The V gene is TRBV2, the J gene TRBJ2-2, with a tentative D call TRBD2 (6 bases). The CDR3 spans 14 residues. Germline V gene sequence: CDR1 SNHLY, CDR2 FYNNEI. V lost 3 bases and J lost 7, with 12 bases in between. The CDR3 bases are TGTGCCAGCAGTGAGACGGTGACTAGCGGGGAGCTGTTTTTT. This codes for CASSETVTSGELFF.

The chain couples TRBV20-1 to TRBJ2-3, with a tentative D call TRBD2 (7 bases). V gave up 3 bases and J gave up 3 bases, with 13 bases separating them. This CDR3 contains 14 residues. Germline values: CDR1 DFQATT, CDR2 SNEGSKA (reference sequence). This CDR3 reads CSASEGGPTDTQYF. The CDR3 DNA reads TGCAGTGCTAGTGAGGGGGGGCCAACAGATACGCAGTATTTT.

The chain joins TRBV5-1 to TRBJ2-7; 10 bases map to TRBD2. CDR3 length equals 15 residues. Germline CDR1 reads SGHRS; CDR2 reads YFSETQ. Germline trimming cut 1 base from V and 5 bases from J; bases unmatched to any gene: 6. The CDR3 region is CASSLPSGRAHEQYF. The CDR3 DNA sequence: TGCGCCAGCAGCTTGCCGAGCGGGAGGGCCCACGAGCAGTACTTC.

Points on this clone: The same CDR3 can be traced to other DNA sequences in this sample. This chain links TRBV14 with TRBJ1-2; 7 bases align to TRBD1. J lost 3 bases, V lost 4 bases, and 5 bases had no gene match. Germline V gene lookup returns CDR1 SGHDN and CDR2 FVKESK. The CDR3 runs to 14 residues. The CDR3 coding sequence is TGTGCCAGCAGCCCTCGACAGGGATACTATGGCTACACCTTC. Translated: CASSPRQGYYGYTF. Using reference TRBV14 and TRBJ1-2 for the parts outside the CDR3, the full variable domain is EAGVTQFPSHSVIEKGQTVTLRCDPISGHDNLYWYRRVMGKEIKFLLHFVKESKQDESGMPNNRFLAERTGGTYSTLKVQPAELEDSGVYFCASSPRQGYYGYTFGSGTRLTVV.

V is TRBV2 and J is TRBJ1-1; no clear D. Germline V lookup: CDR1 SNHLY, CDR2 FYNNEI. The germline V and J ends were trimmed by 9 bases and 0 bases, with 11 bases remaining between them. CDR3 length equals 13 residues. In DNA form, the CDR3 reads TGTGCCAGGGGATCGGGGTTGAACACTGAAGCTTTCTTT. Translation: CARGSGLNTEAFF.

This clone was detected a few times. The chain links TRBV7-9 to TRBJ1-1, with a possible D match to TRBD1 (5 bases). Trimming took off 4 bases at V and 0 bases at J, with 21 bases between the two ends. Germline V gene sequence: CDR1 SEHNR, CDR2 FQNEAQ (reference sequence). There are 18 residues in the CDR3. CDR3 DNA sequence: TGTGCCAGCAGCTCACCCTCAGGACAACCAGTAATGAACACTGAAGCTTTCTTT. This codes for CASSSPSGQPVMNTEAFF.

V is TRBV3-1 (or the pseudogene TRBV3-2) and J is TRBJ2-7; the D is unclear. This CDR3 comprises 13 residues. Trimming removed 0 bases at V and 6 bases at J, with 9 bases between. The germline CDR1 and CDR2 sequences are LGHDT and YNNKEL (reference sequence). CDR3 residues: CASSQEVFSEQYF. The CDR3 DNA reads TGTGCCAGCAGCCAAGAAGTCTTCAGCGAGCAGTACTTC.

This chain links TRBV5-6 with TRBJ1-5, with D possibly matching TRBD1 (6 bases). Trimming left V 6 bases short and J 6 bases short, with 16 bases between. This CDR3 contains 14 residues. CDR1 is SGHDT and CDR2 is YYEEEE in the germline V gene. The CDR3 protein is CASTKPGVGQPQHF. The CDR3 region has the DNA TGTGCCAGCACTAAACCAGGGGTGGGTCAGCCCCAGCATTTT.

J is TRBJ1-1 and V is TRBV6-5; 7 bases map to TRBD1. Per the germline V gene, CDR1 is MNHEY and CDR2 is SVGAGI. The CDR3 length is 15 residues. The V gene end was trimmed by 4 bases and the J gene end by 6 bases; junction bases not matched to a gene: 11. Here the CDR3 reads CASSSLQGRRSEAFF. Here the CDR3 DNA reads TGTGCCAGCAGTTCTTTACAGGGGCGGAGGTCTGAAGCTTTCTTT.

This chain connects TRBV10-1 to TRBJ2-7, with 9 bases matching TRBD1. The CDR3 is made up of 14 amino acids. V gave up 6 bases and J gave up 0 bases; unmatched junction bases: 3. Germline lookup yields CDR1 WNHNN and CDR2 SYGVQD (reference sequence). The CDR3: CASRPGQGSYEQYF. CDR3 nucleotides: TGCGCCAGCAGGCCGGGACAGGGCTCCTACGAGCAGTACTTC.

This chain joins TRBV3-1 (or the pseudogene TRBV3-2) and TRBJ2-7; maybe TRBD1 (5 bases). The CDR3 runs 13 residues. The germline CDR1 and CDR2 sequences are LGHDT and YNNKEL (reference sequence). The V gene lost 4 bases and the J gene lost 8 bases, with 15 bases spanning the gap. Here the CDR3 reads CASSRQDSFKQYF. The CDR3 nucleotides are TGTGCCAGCAGCCGCCAAGACAGCTTCAAGCAGTACTTC.

This clone was seen a handful of times. V and J are TRBV15 and TRBJ2-1; D possibly corresponds to TRBD2 (6 bases). The CDR3 is 15 residues long. Between the trimmed V and J ends, which lost 0 bases and 8 bases, there was a span of 14 bases. The germline V gene encodes CDR1 LNHNV and CDR2 YYDKDF (reference sequence). This CDR3 reads CATSRDMLAFHEQFF. The CDR3 DNA follows: TGTGCCACCAGCAGAGATATGCTAGCGTTTCATGAGCAGTTCTTC.

V and J are TRBV3-1 (or the pseudogene TRBV3-2) and TRBJ1-5; D possibly corresponds to TRBD1 (5 bases). Trimming shortened V by 3 bases and J by 7 bases, and 13 bases separated the two germline ends. The CDR3 has 14 amino acids. CDR1 and CDR2 (germline): LGHDT, YNNKEL (reference sequence). CDR3 sequence reads: CASSQYGAEQPQHF. The DNA for the CDR3 is TGTGCCAGCAGCCAGTATGGGGCGGAACAGCCCCAGCATTTT.

The chain has TRBV19 and TRBJ1-1, with 10 bases that match TRBD1. This CDR3 spans 15 amino acids. The trim removed 5 bases at V and 3 bases at J, leaving 6 bases unmatched. Germline V CDR1 and CDR2: LNHDA, SQIVND (reference sequence). As DNA, the CDR3 is TGTGCCAGTAGTGCCCGGGACAGGGGCGACACTGAAGCTTTCTTT. It specifies CASSARDRGDTEAFF.

CDR3 DNA: TGTGCCAGCAGTACGGACAGGAGCTCCTACAATGAGCAGTTCTTC. Protein sequence: CASSTDRSSYNEQFF. The V gene is TRBV7-2, the J gene TRBJ2-1; the match to TRBD1 covers 7 bases. This CDR3 has 15 residues. V lost 6 bases and J lost 0; bases outside the gene matches: 5. CDR1 and CDR2 (germline): SGHTA, FQGNSA.

The chain is built from TRBV5-3 and TRBJ2-5, with D possibly TRBD1 on 6 matching bases. TRBV5-3 is labeled an ORF, and its function is uncertain. Trimming shortened V by 2 bases and J by 4 bases, and 9 bases separated the two germline ends. This CDR3 has 13 amino acids. Written as DNA, the CDR3 is TGTGCCAGAAGCTTCACAGGGTTAGAGACCCAGTACTTC. Encoded protein: CARSFTGLETQYF.

The chain employs TRBV5-6 and TRBJ2-5, with a weak D call TRBD2 (6 bases). Trimming left V 2 bases short and J 1 base short, with 12 bases between. The CDR3 extends over 15 amino acids. From germline, CDR1 is SGHDT and CDR2 YYEEEE. CDR3 protein: CASSLPMGGQETQYF. As DNA, the CDR3 is TGTGCCAGCAGCTTACCGATGGGGGGCCAAGAGACCCAGTACTTC.

The sample holds a few counts of this clone. CDR3 nucleotides: TGTGCCACCAGGGTTGGCCTAGCGGGGGCCCAGACCCAGTACTTC. Its translation: CATRVGLAGAQTQYF. V is TRBV15 and J is TRBJ2-5, with 10 bases identical to TRBD2. Trimming at V came to 6 bases and at J to 6 bases, leaving 10 bases not matched to a gene. CDR1 and CDR2 (germline): LNHNV, YYDKDF (reference sequence). This CDR3 contains 15 residues.

The chain is built from TRBV19 and TRBJ1-1, with TRBD1 identical over 8 bases. This CDR3 is 18 amino acids long. Germline values: CDR1 LNHDA, CDR2 SQIVND (reference sequence). The junction had 14 bases not matched to a gene; V was cut back by 4 bases and J by 1 base. CDR3 DNA: TGTGCCAGTAGTACCCCGTCCGGGACAGGCTTATCGAACACTGAAGCTTTCTTT. Its translation: CASSTPSGTGLSNTEAFF. The full variable domain, completed using reference TRBV19 and TRBJ1-1, is DGGITQSPKYLFRKEGQNVTLSCEQNLNHDAMYWYRQDPGQGLRLIYYSQIVNDFQKGDIAEGYSVSREKKESFPLTVTSAQKNPTAFYLCASSTPSGTGLSNTEAFFGQGTRLTVV.

The CDR3 nucleotides read TGTGCCAGCAGTCCTCAGTATGGCTACACCTTC. Its protein is CASSPQYGYTF. The rearrangement joins TRBV6-5 to TRBJ1-2; D unclear. The V end lost 5 bases, the J end lost 5 bases, and 6 bases lay between the germline ends. The germline V gene encodes CDR1 MNHEY and CDR2 SVGAGI. The CDR3 is made up of 11 amino acids.

This clone was observed once. The chain has TRBV6-5 and TRBJ1-5; 7 bases are shared with TRBD1. The V segment lost 6 bases and the J segment 2 bases; nucleotides outside the gene matches: 4. CDR1 and CDR2 from the germline V gene are MNHEY and SVGAGI. This CDR3 contains 14 residues. The CDR3: CASSSTGGNQPQHF. The CDR3 DNA is TGTGCCAGCAGCTCAACAGGGGGCAATCAGCCCCAGCATTTT.

The V and J genes are TRBV5-1 and TRBJ2-2; 14 nucleotides match TRBD2. Germline V gene lookup returns CDR1 SGHRS and CDR2 YFSETQ. V lost 4 bases, J lost 1 base, and 3 bases stayed unmatched. The CDR3 has 17 residues. The CDR3 sequence: CASSPGLAGGNTGELFF. DNA for the CDR3: TGCGCCAGCAGCCCCGGACTAGCGGGAGGGAACACCGGGGAGCTGTTTTTT.

The chain combines TRBV19 with TRBJ1-4; 7 bases map to TRBD1. The CDR3 totals 14 residues. The V gene's germline CDR1 is LNHDA and CDR2 SQIVND (reference sequence). The V segment lost 4 bases and the J segment 9 bases; nucleotides outside the gene matches: 8. CDR3 sequence (DNA): TGTGCCAGTAGTAACCAGGGGGTAAGGCAAAAACTGTTTTTT. This codes for CASSNQGVRQKLFF.

Comment on this clone: Germline and junction disagree at one end, which may indicate a read error. The sample carries other DNA sequences with the same CDR3. V gene TRBV5-6 combines with J gene TRBJ1-5, with 10 positions matching TRBD1. The CDR3 loop spans 14 amino acids. Germline lookup yields CDR1 SGHDT and CDR2 YYEEEE. The CDR3: CASSLGQGYQPQHF. In DNA form, the CDR3 reads TGTGCCAGCAGTTTGGGACAGGGGTATCAGCCCCAGCATTTT.

This chain joins TRBV28 and TRBJ2-5; TRBD1 might be the D (6 bases). V was clipped by 3 bases and J by 4 bases, with 9 bases between them. This CDR3 has 13 amino acids. Germline CDR1 and CDR2: MDHEN and SYDVKM. Here the CDR3 DNA reads TGTGCCAGCAGTTTGCAGGGGCGAGAGACCCAGTACTTC. Translation: CASSLQGRETQYF.

The chain combines TRBV12-3 or TRBV12-4 with TRBJ2-7; 9 bases are a match to TRBD1. This CDR3 contains 13 residues. Trimming removed 6 bases from V and 6 bases from J; junction bases left unmatched: 6. The CDR3 DNA sequence: TGTGCCAGCAGCGGACAGGGGCGGAGCGAGCAGTACTTC. Amino acid sequence: CASSGQGRSEQYF.